This T cell receptor beta chain came from a study of T cell responses to AZD1222 COVID-19 vaccine. Germline CDR1 reads SGHAT; CDR2 reads FQNNGV. The length of the CDR3 is 12 residues. Trimming removed 2 bases from V and 5 bases from J, with 7 bases in between. TCRdb keeps only in-frame clones here, not all; method: immunoSEQ multiplex PCR. The sample consists of roughly 130,000 clones, 70% to 90% of them appearing once. The sequence derives from an adult in good health. This sample comprised peripheral blood, obtained on day 0 of AZD1222 vaccination. The rearrangement links TRBV11-2 to TRBJ2-7; D is unresolved. The CDR3 DNA is TGTGCCAGCAGCTTACTCGAGGACGAGCAGTACTTC. It yields the protein CASSLLEDEQYF.